The subject of this entry is one TCR beta chain. There is no known antigen for this receptor. No per-base quality is available; no much larger clone lies one base away. V is clipped by 8 bases and J by 2 bases, and the sequence between their germline boundaries is 24 bases long. Spanning cysteine to phenylalanine, the CDR3 consists of 17 amino acids. Only the CDR3 DNA stays, 51 bases, in frame from base 1. For CDR1 and CDR2, the germline V gene (reference sequence) lists LNHNV and YYDKDF. The data belong to a study of blood T cell repertoires in COVID-19 (dated by TCRdb to the early 2020s). About the full investigation: Samples covering the acute and convalescent phases of COVID-19 were provided by collaborators in the United States, Italy and Spain. The prospective study material was composed of cDNA or gDNA derived from T cells, B-cell-depleted T cells, or PBMCs. Subjects who had been exposed to COVID-19, were actively infected with it, or had recovered from it provided the deeply sampled blood TCRbeta repertoires that made up the dataset. A freely available public database, intended as a resource for researchers studying the immune response to SARS-CoV-2, is where the repertoires were released. Samples were obtained from the ongoing ImmuneRACE study (first 160 participants) and from 1,254 subjects provided by 6 global collaborators. A de-identified subject ID, COVID-19 status, age in years and sex were almost always included in the sample metadata. HLA class I and class II types, where available, came from metadata supplied by the sample provider rather than from assay-based typing.

The collaborating institutions used their own protocols to collect whole blood in K2EDTA tubes. For TCRbeta analysis, collaborator samples were shipped as frozen whole blood, as isolated PBMCs, or as DNA extracted from either sample type. Paper-wide results and their limitations: How much clinical and demographic metadata was included differed by source and by participant, and the metadata was provided uncurated.

TCRbeta CDR3 regions were amplified from genomic DNA by means of the immunoSEQ Assay, a bias-controlled multiplex PCR. The original pipeline was this. The number of nucleated cells in each sample was estimated from the amplification of reference gene primers within the assay. To quantify the absolute abundance of each unique TCRbeta CDR3 rearrangement, sequence reads were collapsed and filtered. For each sample, productive Simpson clonality was calculated as the square root of Simpson's diversity index over productive rearrangements. Entries here come from immuneACCESS through TCRdb and include only in-frame sequences with V and J called. Some clones fail to appear in such tables; in the studies checked, an unresolved V gene covers under half of the shortfall, and the cause of the remainder is unknown. That table is the source of V, J and clone size, and D and trimming were worked out from the DNA. Present in this sample are roughly 300,000 clones, approximately 85% of which were seen just once. The ten largest clones take up roughly 7% of the sample.

The rearrangement joined TRBV15 to TRBJ1-1; D gene: possibly TRBD1, on 6 matching bases. This receptor was obtained from a human donor in a cohort sampled during active COVID-19. The source material was peripheral blood. DNA sequence: TGTGCCACCGGAAGCTGGACAGTCGGGAACCAAAACACTGAAGCTTTCTTT. Protein translation: CATGSWTVGNQNTEAFF.